The sequence of this T cell receptor beta chain was determined in a study of identical twins. V shed 2 bases, J shed 4 bases, and the junction held 8 bases outside the gene matches. Germline V lookup: CDR1 DFQATT, CDR2 SNEGSKA (reference sequence). The CDR3 covers 15 residues. Note on this clonotype: Antigen: not known.

Addition of a universal primer site occurred through template switching, and cDNA carried unique molecular identifiers. TCRdb reprocessed the 5' RACE reads via MiXCR and lists one record per CDR3 protein. The sample consists of around 1.7 million distinct CDR3 sequences, around 33% of them appearing once. Study conclusions and caveats: Excess twin sharing in beta out-of-frame sequences was weaker. Cross-sectional statistics underpinned the conclusions; the same donors were not followed. Analyses of zero insertions could, in part, be confounded by invariant MAIT and iNKT cells.

What was sequenced was cord blood. The rearrangement joins TRBV20-1 to TRBJ1-5; 7 bases match TRBD1. This sequence originates from a newborn girl in good health. The CDR3 sequence: CSARRGLIGNQPQHF. CDR3 in DNA: TGCAGTGCTAGAAGGGGGCTAATAGGTAATCAGCCCCAGCATTTT.